This T cell receptor beta chain originates from a study of cytomegalovirus exposure and HLA in healthy donors. Whole-study findings and limits: Cytomegalovirus-associated status was assigned to around 160 TCR beta chains. A previous analysis found most TCR beta V segments productive roughly 90% or roughly 30% of the time. Later genetic work tied a missense DCLRE1C variant to beta-chain V and J trimming. Association of fewer than 20,000 TCR beta sequences with HLA alleles was found at 0.05 false discovery rate in a later analysis.

Amplification used 60 Vbeta primers and 13 Jbeta primers. The method was immunoSEQ multiplex PCR; TCRdb's version includes in-frame clones alone and lacks a portion of them. The data show 200,000 to 250,000 clones, more than 75% seen once. V shed 3 bases and J 7 bases; nucleotides not matched to a gene: 6. From germline, CDR1 is LGHNA and CDR2 YNFKEQ. This CDR3 contains 14 residues. This clone showed up just a few times. The target antigen is unknown. The gene calls are TRBV4-2 and TRBJ1-1; 9 nucleotides align to TRBD1. The sequencing sample was made of PBMCs. This clonotype originated in a middle-aged woman in good health and CMV-seropositive. CDR3: CASSQHRGQNEAFF. CDR3 in DNA: TGTGCCAGCAGCCAGCACAGGGGGCAGAATGAAGCTTTCTTT.